A selection of T cell receptor beta chains follows, all from one sample in a study of T cell responses to AZD1222 COVID-19 vaccine. Libraries were prepared by immunoSEQ multiplex PCR; TCRdb keeps only in-frame clonotypes and omits some of them. The table includes about 150,000 clones, 85% to 95% detected once. The starting material was peripheral blood, obtained 28 days after the second AZD1222 dose. The source is an adult who received the AZD1222 COVID-19 vaccine. Each CDR3 is given without its conserved first and last residue.

v_gene: TRBV11-2
j_gene: TRBJ1-2
CDR3aa: ASSLSRVGGYT

v_gene: TRBV7-3
j_gene: TRBJ2-1
CDR3aa: ASSPRTGGEQF

v_gene: TRBV11-2
j_gene: TRBJ1-2
CDR3aa: ASSILGLSGYT

v_gene: TRBV7-6
j_gene: TRBJ2-7
CDR3aa: ASSPQTGESYEQY

v_gene: TRBV3-1/TRBV3-2
j_gene: TRBJ1-2
CDR3aa: ASSQAGGRGYGYT

v_gene: TRBV3-1/TRBV3-2
j_gene: TRBJ1-6
CDR3aa: ASSQGTGDSPLH

v_gene: TRBV19
j_gene: TRBJ1-6
CDR3aa: ASDGGLGSPLH

v_gene: TRBV5-1
j_gene: TRBJ2-3
CDR3aa: ASSLGLGTGDVGRADTQY

v_gene: TRBV19
j_gene: TRBJ2-7
CDR3aa: ASSILVAGGYSEQY

v_gene: TRBV6-1
j_gene: TRBJ2-1
CDR3aa: ASSEWRLAGSNEQF

v_gene: TRBV30
j_gene: TRBJ1-6
CDR3aa: AWSGAAGAYNSPLH

v_gene: TRBV5-1
j_gene: TRBJ2-7
CDR3aa: ASSPRGQGTYEQY

v_gene: TRBV24-1
j_gene: TRBJ2-3
CDR3aa: ATSDQTTSSTDTQY

v_gene: TRBV5-1
j_gene: TRBJ1-1
CDR3aa: ASRGDREETEAF

v_gene: TRBV6-4
j_gene: TRBJ2-6
CDR3aa: ASSDSRTGGSGANVLT

v_gene: TRBV18
j_gene: TRBJ1-2
CDR3aa: ASSPGTPTYGYT

v_gene: TRBV5-4
j_gene: TRBJ1-6
CDR3aa: ASSRFGTGKNSPLH

v_gene: TRBV12-5
j_gene: TRBJ1-4
CDR3aa: ASGLVLEGANEKLF

v_gene: TRBV9
j_gene: TRBJ2-2
CDR3aa: ASSARDDSLNTGELF

v_gene: TRBV6-4
j_gene: TRBJ2-1
CDR3aa: ASSDSGEDEQF

v_gene: TRBV30
j_gene: TRBJ1-2
CDR3aa: ACAWSRHGTVVYGYT

v_gene: TRBV6-5
j_gene: TRBJ1-5
CDR3aa: ASSPDRADQPQH

v_gene: TRBV12-3/TRBV12-4
j_gene: TRBJ1-3
CDR3aa: ASSQAFSTIY

v_gene: TRBV3-1/TRBV3-2
j_gene: TRBJ1-2
CDR3aa: ASSQDGGYHYGYT

v_gene: TRBV28
j_gene: TRBJ2-1
CDR3aa: ASSPSKRGTYNEQF

v_gene: TRBV2
j_gene: TRBJ1-5
CDR3aa: ASRAPSQPQH

v_gene: TRBV6-4
j_gene: TRBJ2-3
CDR3aa: ASKGTISDTQY

v_gene: TRBV7-9
j_gene: TRBJ1-5
CDR3aa: ASSLAGDNQPQH

v_gene: TRBV6-6
j_gene: TRBJ2-7
CDR3aa: ASSYRVSLSSYEQY

v_gene: TRBV2
j_gene: TRBJ1-2
CDR3aa: ASRAVSLNYGYT

v_gene: TRBV11-2
j_gene: TRBJ1-5
CDR3aa: ASSLGVSDQPQH

v_gene: TRBV6-2/TRBV6-3
j_gene: TRBJ2-1
CDR3aa: ASSPRRDRAYPYNEQF

v_gene: TRBV5-6
j_gene: TRBJ1-5
CDR3aa: ASSLQGGAQPQH

v_gene: TRBV6-2/TRBV6-3
j_gene: TRBJ1-2
CDR3aa: ASSFSGYGYT

v_gene: TRBV5-1
j_gene: TRBJ1-5
CDR3aa: ASSPGGNQPQH

v_gene: TRBV28
j_gene: TRBJ1-5
CDR3aa: ASAPGGRFDQPQH

v_gene: TRBV5-1
j_gene: TRBJ2-2
CDR3aa: ASTEWGLNTGELF

v_gene: TRBV6-5
j_gene: TRBJ1-2
CDR3aa: ASSYQDSNYGYT

v_gene: TRBV5-4
j_gene: TRBJ2-2
CDR3aa: ASSLVGRLNGELF

v_gene: TRBV5-4
j_gene: TRBJ1-1
CDR3aa: ASSKDSLNTEAF

v_gene: TRBV7-9
j_gene: TRBJ1-4
CDR3aa: ASSRRDSATNEKLF

v_gene: TRBV2
j_gene: TRBJ1-2
CDR3aa: ASRENIVRGYYGYT

v_gene: TRBV19
j_gene: TRBJ1-1
CDR3aa: ASSIKGNTEAF

v_gene: TRBV30
j_gene: TRBJ1-1
CDR3aa: AWCGTENTEAF

v_gene: TRBV19
j_gene: TRBJ1-5
CDR3aa: ASSIDPGSGQPQH

v_gene: TRBV7-2
j_gene: TRBJ2-7
CDR3aa: ASSAAPGPYEQY

v_gene: TRBV6-6
j_gene: TRBJ1-3
CDR3aa: ASSLYPGASSGNTIY

v_gene: TRBV4-1
j_gene: TRBJ2-6
CDR3aa: ASSPGQGPTSGANVLT